This T cell receptor beta chain was recovered during a study of blood T cell repertoires in COVID-19 (dated by TCRdb to about 2020). For context, the study as a whole: Samples covering the acute and convalescent phases of COVID-19 were provided by collaborators in the United States, Italy and Spain. HLA class I and class II types, where available, came from metadata supplied by the sample provider rather than from assay-based typing. The dataset comprised deeply sampled blood TCRbeta repertoires from subjects exposed to, actively infected with, or recovered from COVID-19. Nearly every sample came with metadata listing a de-identified subject ID, COVID-19 status, age in years and sex. The prospective study material was composed of cDNA or gDNA derived from T cells, B-cell-depleted T cells, or PBMCs. The repertoires were released in a freely available public database intended as a resource for research on the immune response to SARS-CoV-2. Samples were obtained from the ongoing ImmuneRACE study (first 160 participants) and from about 1,300 subjects provided by 6 global collaborators. Results and caveats for the whole study, not just this receptor: Clinical and demographic metadata were provided uncurated, with the amount varying by source and participant.

The CDR3 runs 16 amino acids, cysteine and phenylalanine included. Of the read, only the CDR3 DNA is kept; its 48 bases are in frame from base 1. According to the germline V gene, CDR1 reads LGHNA and CDR2 reads YSLEER. V is shortened by 0 bases, J by 0 bases, and the region joining them spans 11 bases. Regarding this clone: The specificity of this receptor is unknown. No base qualities exist here, and no much larger clone lies one base off it.

In Seattle, one collaborating source enrolled patients while the infection was active and tracked those patients longitudinally over the course of disease. Whole blood was collected in K2EDTA tubes by collaborating institutions according to the institutions' own protocols. For TCRbeta analysis, collaborators shipped samples as frozen whole blood, isolated PBMCs, or DNA extracted from either of those sample types. TCRbeta CDR3 regions were amplified from genomic DNA using the immunoSEQ Assay, a bias-controlled multiplex PCR. In the original analysis: Nucleated cell counts per sample were estimated from amplification of reference gene primers within the assay. To quantify the absolute abundance of each unique TCRbeta CDR3 rearrangement, sequence reads were collapsed and filtered. Productive Simpson clonality was computed per sample as the square root of Simpson's diversity index over productive rearrangements. TCRdb re-hosts the immuneACCESS table, in-frame sequences only. Its copies lack some clones; in the studies checked, an unresolved V gene accounts for under half of them, and the cause for the rest is not known. V and J calls and clone size are those listed in that table; D and trimming were worked out from the DNA. The sample table holds more than 350,000 clones, of which about 90% were seen once. The top ten clonotypes cover approximately 3% of the sample.

The receptor was derived from a young woman with COVID-19, enrolled during active disease. The rearranged chain carries TRBV4-3 and TRBJ1-1; TRBD1 is a weak D gene call, 6 bases matching. The sample taken for sequencing was peripheral blood. The nucleotide sequence is given as TGCGCCAGCAGCCAAGATACAGGGTTTATGAACACTGAAGCTTTCTTT. The translation is CASSQDTGFMNTEAFF.